A single sample gave rise to the 4 T cell receptor beta chains below, sequenced in a study of shared clonotypes between healthy human individuals. Profiled with immunoSEQ multiplex PCR; TCRdb holds only in-frame clones, not every one. The data contain over 850,000 clones, about 84% of them singletons. The sequenced sample was memory CD4+ T cells from PBMCs. Subset given: CD45RA-negative fraction. The receptors were sampled from a young man in good health. Some clones in this sample may be carry-over from other donors' samples.

The chain combines TRBV19 with TRBJ2-7; D gene uncertain. Germline loops: CDR1 LNHDA, CDR2 SQIVND (reference sequence). Trimming cost V 3 bases and J 4 bases, with 13 bases left between them. The CDR3 extends over 14 amino acids. CDR3 region: CASSIPGARYEQYF. CDR3 sequence (DNA): TGTGCCAGTAGTATCCCCGGAGCGCGGTACGAGCAGTACTTC.

The rearrangement links TRBV2 to TRBJ2-7, with 9 bases matching TRBD1. This CDR3 is built from 16 residues. Germline CDR1 reads SNHLY; CDR2 reads FYNNEI. With V trimmed by 5 bases and J by 3 bases, 11 bases remained unmatched. CDR3 sequence reads: CASSNYGTGKNYEQYF. In DNA form, the CDR3 reads TGTGCCAGCAGTAATTACGGGACAGGGAAAAACTACGAGCAGTACTTC.

This chain uses TRBV27 with TRBJ2-3; D remains ambiguous. Germline V gene sequence: CDR1 MNHEY, CDR2 SMNVEV (reference sequence). Trimming shortened V by 5 bases and J by 4 bases, and 10 bases separated the two germline ends. The CDR3 consists of 13 residues. CDR3 nucleotide sequence: TGTGCCAGCAGTATCAGGCAAGCAGATACGCAGTATTTT. This sequence encodes CASSIRQADTQYF.

The chain recombines TRBV19 with TRBJ2-2; D gene unclear. CDR3 length: 17 residues. Trimming took off 5 bases at V and 0 bases at J, with 16 bases between the two ends. Per germline, CDR1 LNHDA and CDR2 SQIVND (reference sequence). For the CDR3, the DNA is TGTGCCAGTAGTCCGACGACGCTTTCATCGAACACCGGGGAGCTGTTTTTT. The encoded protein is CASSPTTLSSNTGELFF. Drawing the rest from reference TRBV19 and TRBJ2-2, the complete variable domain is DGGITQSPKYLFRKEGQNVTLSCEQNLNHDAMYWYRQDPGQGLRLIYYSQIVNDFQKGDIAEGYSVSREKKESFPLTVTSAQKNPTAFYLCASSPTTLSSNTGELFFGEGSRLTVL.